These 25 T cell receptor beta chains share one sample of origin, sequenced in a study of blood T cells in healthy people across ages. It was with a sample-barcoded 5' primer and a J-beta primer mix that a second PCR of roughly 6 to 12 cycles was run. TCRdb used MiXCR to reprocess the 5' RACE reads, holding one entry per CDR3 protein. The table has 650,000 to 800,000 distinct CDR3 sequences, around 45% seen once. Sample: blood. These TCRs come from a man aged 60 to 69 in good health.

This chain joins TRBV20-1 and TRBJ2-5; perhaps TRBD2 as D (6 bases). The germline gives CDR1 DFQATT, CDR2 SNEGSKA (reference sequence). The V end was cut by 6 bases, the J end by 1 base, with 24 bases between. The CDR3 spans 17 residues. The DNA of the CDR3 is TGCAGTGCCACCATTGCGTTTGTCCGGACTATCCAAGAGACCCAGTACTTC. This translates into CSATIAFVRTIQETQYF.

This clonotype came up many times. This sequence joins TRBV28 and TRBJ1-6; D possibly corresponds to TRBD1 (5 bases). Per the germline V gene, CDR1 is MDHEN and CDR2 is SYDVKM. The germline V and J ends were trimmed by 9 bases and 3 bases, with 15 bases remaining between them. CDR3 length equals 15 residues. DNA for the CDR3: TGTGCCAGTTCCGACAGACAATTCTATAATTCACCCCTCCACTTT. It yields the protein CASSDRQFYNSPLHF.

The chain joins TRBV7-2 to TRBJ2-7, with a tentative D call TRBD1 (5 bases). Germline CDR1 reads SGHTA; CDR2 reads FQGNSA. The CDR3 consists of 15 residues. The V and J ends lost 3 bases and 5 bases respectively, with 17 bases between them. CDR3 DNA sequence: TGTGCCAGCAGCTTGGCTGTCAGGGATGGGGACGAGCAGTACTTC. It translates to CASSLAVRDGDEQYF.

This sequence joins TRBV7-9 and TRBJ2-5; 7 bases match TRBD1. From germline, CDR1 is SEHNR and CDR2 FQNEAQ (reference sequence). The CDR3 is made up of 16 amino acids. The J segment lost 4 bases and the V segment lost 5 bases, leaving 13 bases of the junction unmatched. CDR3 amino acids: CASSPSTARTGETQYF. The CDR3 coding sequence is TGTGCCAGCAGCCCCTCGACAGCCAGGACAGGAGAGACCCAGTACTTC.

This clonotype was recorded a few times. The J gene is TRBJ2-5, the V gene TRBV4-1; 10 bases align to TRBD1. V gave up 3 bases and J gave up 5 bases; unmatched junction bases: 24. In germline, CDR1 is MGHRA, CDR2 YSYEKL. CDR3 length: 21 amino acids. Here the CDR3 DNA reads TGCGCCAGCAGCCACAAACCTCCGTCCGGCTCCGGGACAGGGGAAAGGGAGACCCAGTACTTC. Residues: CASSHKPPSGSGTGERETQYF.

The CDR3 DNA reads TGCAGTGCTAGAGATGATGTAAGGGTCCCAGATACGCAGTATTTT. It codes for CSARDDVRVPDTQYF. This chain connects TRBV20-1 to TRBJ2-3; D uncertain. The length of the CDR3 is 15 residues. V gave up 0 bases and J gave up 4 bases, with 14 bases separating them. Germline CDR1 DFQATT, CDR2 SNEGSKA (reference sequence).

CDR3 DNA sequence: TGCAGTGCTACCGGGACATGGGATTCACCCCTCCACTTT. Protein sequence: CSATGTWDSPLHF. The rearrangement uses TRBV20-1 and TRBJ1-6, with D possibly TRBD1 on 6 matching bases. The germline V and J ends were trimmed by 4 bases and 8 bases, with 12 bases remaining between them. CDR1 and CDR2 (germline): DFQATT, SNEGSKA (reference sequence). The CDR3 extends over 13 amino acids.

This clonotype was counted a few times. The chain employs TRBV7-9 and TRBJ1-2, with a possible D match to TRBD1 (6 bases). Per germline, CDR1 SEHNR and CDR2 FQNEAQ (reference sequence). The CDR3 contains 15 residues. Trimming took 7 bases from V and 4 from J, leaving 19 bases between them. CDR3 DNA sequence: TGTGCCAGCACCGATGGGGGGCGCGGGGTCTATGGCTACACCTTC. Translating gives CASTDGGRGVYGYTF.

The rearrangement joins TRBV28 to TRBJ1-1; D call uncertain. The CDR3 is 12 amino acids. Germline assignment: CDR1 MDHEN and CDR2 SYDVKM. Trimming removed 6 bases at V and 8 bases at J, with 13 bases between. CDR3 sequence: CASSRSSREAFF. Written as DNA, the CDR3 is TGTGCCAGCAGCCGATCGAGCAGGGAAGCTTTCTTT.

This clonotype has just a few counts. V gene TRBV5-1 combines with J gene TRBJ1-2, with a tentative D call TRBD1 (6 bases). The CDR3 is made up of 15 amino acids. Trimming removed 2 bases from V and 5 bases from J, with 16 bases in between. Germline V gene lookup returns CDR1 SGHRS and CDR2 YFSETQ. The CDR3 DNA follows: TGCGCCAGCAGCTTTGCGGCAGGGGAAGAGTATGGCTACACCTTC. Amino acids: CASSFAAGEEYGYTF.

This clonotype was seen many times. The chain links TRBV28 to TRBJ2-7; 13 bases are a match to TRBD2. The CDR3 has 19 residues. Germline lookup yields CDR1 MDHEN and CDR2 SYDVKM. Losses at the gene ends were 5 bases for V and 3 bases for J; bases not matched to a gene: 16. The CDR3 sequence: CASSNPKTSGGALDYEQYF. The CDR3 nucleotides read TGTGCCAGCAGTAACCCGAAAACTAGCGGGGGGGCACTCGACTACGAGCAGTACTTC.

The V call is TRBV7-2, the J call TRBJ1-1; D remains unclear. CDR1 and CDR2 (germline): SGHTA, FQGNSA. The CDR3 loop spans 14 amino acids. Trimming cost V 3 bases and J 5 bases, with 13 bases left between them. DNA of the CDR3: TGTGCCAGCAGCTTCGGGGTACCTCCGACTGAAGCTTTCTTT. Its protein product is CASSFGVPPTEAFF.

The chain has TRBV28 and TRBJ2-6; TRBD1 might be the D (6 bases). The CDR3 is 15 residues long. V lost 8 bases and J lost 2, with 13 bases in between. CDR1 MDHEN and CDR2 SYDVKM come from the germline V gene. Here the CDR3 DNA reads TGTGCCAGCCGACGACAGGCTGCTGGGGCCAACGTCCTGACTTTC. Protein: CASRRQAAGANVLTF. The full variable domain, its missing parts supplied by reference TRBV28 and TRBJ2-6, is DVKVTQSSRYLVKRTGEKVFLECVQDMDHENMFWYRQDPGLGLRLIYFSYDVKMKEKGDIPEGYSVSREKKERFSLILESASTNQTSMYLCASRRQAAGANVLTFGAGSRLTVL.

V is TRBV4-1 and J is TRBJ1-2; the D is unclear. The V and J ends lost 0 bases and 4 bases respectively, with 12 bases between them. Germline V CDR1 and CDR2: MGHRA, YSYEKL. The CDR3 is 15 amino acids. Here the CDR3 DNA reads TGCGCCAGCAGCCAAGAAAATACGGCCCGCTATGGCTACACCTTC. It yields the protein CASSQENTARYGYTF.

The V call is TRBV19, the J call TRBJ2-1; D gene uncertain. Germline V CDR1 and CDR2: LNHDA, SQIVND (reference sequence). The length of the CDR3 is 15 residues. V gave up 5 bases and J gave up 0 bases, with 11 bases separating them. This chain's CDR3 is CASSYRESSYNEQFF. CDR3 in DNA: TGTGCCAGTAGTTATCGCGAAAGCTCCTACAATGAGCAGTTCTTC.

Comments on this clonotype: A single base separates this from a much larger clone, so it may be a read error. The chain combines TRBV7-2 with TRBJ1-1; possible D gene TRBD1, 6 bases. V lost 4 bases and J 1 base, leaving 10 bases between the germline ends. Per germline, CDR1 SGHTA and CDR2 FQGNSA. This CDR3 has 14 amino acids. The CDR3 spells CTSSWGHQNTEAFF. For the CDR3, the DNA is TGTACCAGCAGCTGGGGACACCAGAACACTGAAGCTTTCTTT.

As regards this clonotype: One junction end disagrees with the germline gene, perhaps due to a read error. This chain joins TRBV6-5 and TRBJ1-2, with 8 bases lining up with TRBD1. CDR1 is MNHEY and CDR2 is SVGAGI in the germline V gene. This CDR3 has 15 residues. CDR3 residues: CASGYSIRTGSGYTF. In DNA form, the CDR3 reads TGTGCCAGCGGTTACTCGATTCGGACAGGGAGTGGCTACACCTTC.

The J gene is TRBJ2-1, the V gene TRBV7-2; 8 bases match TRBD1. This CDR3 contains 18 residues. From germline, CDR1 is SGHTA and CDR2 FQGNSA. The J segment lost 5 bases and the V segment lost 2 bases, leaving 14 bases of the junction unmatched. CDR3 nucleotide sequence: TGTGCCAGCAGCTTATATGCCCGAGGACAGGGTACCCACAATGAGCAGTTCTTC. Translating gives CASSLYARGQGTHNEQFF.

This clonotype has just a few counts. This chain joins TRBV24-1 and TRBJ2-1; D is uncertain. This CDR3 region has 15 residues. Germline assignment: CDR1 KGHDR and CDR2 SFDVKD. V lost 6 bases to trimming and J lost 4 bases, with 15 bases between them. DNA of the CDR3: TGTGCCACCAGTACTTCCCTAGGGCCATACAATGAGCAGTTCTTC. This sequence encodes CATSTSLGPYNEQFF.

This clonotype has only a few counts. This sequence joins TRBV20-1 and TRBJ2-7; the match to TRBD1 covers 11 bases. After removal of 6 bases from V and 4 bases from J, the junction contained 8 bases not matched to a gene. Germline CDR1 DFQATT, CDR2 SNEGSKA (reference sequence). This CDR3 has 14 residues. The chain's CDR3 is CSADRDRGSYEQYF. Here the CDR3 DNA reads TGCAGTGCAGACCGGGACAGGGGGAGTTACGAGCAGTACTTC.

The chain links TRBV4-1 to TRBJ1-1; possible D gene TRBD1, 5 bases. In germline, CDR1 is MGHRA, CDR2 YSYEKL. The ends were cut back, 2 bases at V and 0 bases at J, with 10 bases in the middle. The CDR3 has 15 amino acids. In DNA form, the CDR3 reads TGCGCCAGCAGCCAAACCGACAGAGTGAACACTGAAGCTTTCTTT. Its translation is CASSQTDRVNTEAFF.

The chain links TRBV20-1 to TRBJ2-5; 8 bases map to TRBD1. Germline CDR1 and CDR2: DFQATT and SNEGSKA (reference sequence). The CDR3 length is 14 residues. CDR3 sequence (DNA): TGCAGCGTCCCAGGACAGGGTTTCCAAGAGACCCAGTACTTC. Amino acid sequence: CSVPGQGFQETQYF.

This clonotype was detected only a few times. The V and J genes are TRBV7-9 and TRBJ1-1; the D gene is possibly TRBD1 (6 bases). Germline V gene sequence: CDR1 SEHNR, CDR2 FQNEAQ (reference sequence). CDR3 length: 16 amino acids. V was trimmed by 5 bases and J by 0 bases, leaving 16 bases between them. This chain's CDR3 is CASSQRGAAMNTEAFF. CDR3 DNA: TGTGCCAGCAGCCAAAGGGGGGCGGCCATGAACACTGAAGCTTTCTTT.

The count of this clonotype is one. The chain couples TRBV10-3 to TRBJ2-3; TRBD2 matches at 7 bases. V was pared by 0 bases and J by 1 base, with 7 bases of the junction left unmatched. The CDR3 totals 17 residues. The germline V gene encodes CDR1 ENHRY and CDR2 SYGVKD. CDR3 loop: CAISESIPAGGTDTQYF. DNA of the CDR3: TGTGCCATCAGTGAGTCGATCCCGGCGGGGGGCACAGATACGCAGTATTTT.

The V call is TRBV12-3 or TRBV12-4, the J call TRBJ2-5; D may correspond to TRBD1 or TRBD2 (5 bases each). CDR3 length equals 15 residues. The germline V and J ends were trimmed by 6 bases and 11 bases, with 25 bases remaining between them. Written as DNA, the CDR3 is TGTGCCAGCAGCTCCCTGGGACCTCGTTTGGGGGAGCAGTACTTC. Translation gives CASSSLGPRLGEQYF.